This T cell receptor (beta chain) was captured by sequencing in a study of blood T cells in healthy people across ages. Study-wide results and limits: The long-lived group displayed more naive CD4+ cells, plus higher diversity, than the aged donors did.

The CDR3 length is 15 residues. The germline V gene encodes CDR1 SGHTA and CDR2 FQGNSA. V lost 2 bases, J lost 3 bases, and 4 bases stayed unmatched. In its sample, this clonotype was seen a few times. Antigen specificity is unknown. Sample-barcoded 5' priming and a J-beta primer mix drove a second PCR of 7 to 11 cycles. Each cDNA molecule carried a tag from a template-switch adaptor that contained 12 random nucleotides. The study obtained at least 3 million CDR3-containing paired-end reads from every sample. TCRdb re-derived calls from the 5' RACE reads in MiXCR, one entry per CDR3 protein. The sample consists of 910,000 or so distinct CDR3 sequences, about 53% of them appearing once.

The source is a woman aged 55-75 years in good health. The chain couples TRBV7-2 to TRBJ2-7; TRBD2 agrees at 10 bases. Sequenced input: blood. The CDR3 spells CASSLPTSGHYEQYF. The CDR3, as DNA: TGTGCCAGCAGCTTACCGACTAGCGGGCACTACGAGCAGTACTTC. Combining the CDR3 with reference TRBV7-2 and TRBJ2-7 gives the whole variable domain GAGVSQSPSNKVTEKGKDVELRCDPISGHTALYWYRQSLGQGLEFLIYFQGNSAPDKSGLPSDRFSAERTGGSVSTLTIQRTQQEDSAVYLCASSLPTSGHYEQYFGPGTRLTVT.